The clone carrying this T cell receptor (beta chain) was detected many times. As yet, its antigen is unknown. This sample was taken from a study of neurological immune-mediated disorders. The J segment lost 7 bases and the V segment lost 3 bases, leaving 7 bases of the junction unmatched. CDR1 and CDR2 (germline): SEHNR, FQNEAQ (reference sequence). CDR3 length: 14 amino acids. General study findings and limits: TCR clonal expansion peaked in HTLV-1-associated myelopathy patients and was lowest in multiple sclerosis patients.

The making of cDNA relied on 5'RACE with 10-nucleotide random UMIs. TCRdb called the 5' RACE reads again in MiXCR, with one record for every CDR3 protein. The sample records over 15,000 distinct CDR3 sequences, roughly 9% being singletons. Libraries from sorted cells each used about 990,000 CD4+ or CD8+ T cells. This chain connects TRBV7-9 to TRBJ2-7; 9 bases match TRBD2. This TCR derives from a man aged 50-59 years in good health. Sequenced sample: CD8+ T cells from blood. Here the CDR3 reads CASSFEREVLEQYF. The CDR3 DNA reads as TGTGCCAGCAGCTTCGAGCGGGAGGTTTTAGAGCAGTACTTC.